This T cell receptor beta chain originates from a study of blood T cell repertoires in COVID-19. Study as a whole: Sites across the United States, Italy and Spain contributed samples from acute and convalescent COVID-19. Sample material is recorded as cDNA or gDNA derived from T cells, B-cell-depleted T cells, or PBMCs.

The CDR3 length is 14 residues. Looked up from germline, CDR1 is MNHEY and CDR2 is SVGEGT. V was clipped by 6 bases and J by 5 bases; unmatched bases: 8. As processed by the authors: Scientists estimated how many nucleated cells there were by amplifying reference gene primers. TCRdb's table, derived via immunoSEQ multiplex PCR, lists solely in-frame clones and lacks some. V and J calls and clone size are those listed in that table; D and trimming were worked out from the DNA. The sample lists around 230,000 clones; less than 90% were seen once. The V gene is TRBV6-2 or TRBV6-3, the J gene TRBJ1-1; TRBD1 aligns across 8 bases. The sequence derives from a woman aged 70-85 years with active or convalescent COVID-19. The sequenced sample was peripheral blood. This CDR3 is CASSFQGAVTEAFF. The CDR3, as DNA: TGTGCCAGCAGCTTTCAGGGGGCTGTTACTGAAGCTTTCTTT.